Shown below are 17 T cell receptor beta chains from a single sample sequenced in a study of blood T cell repertoires in COVID-19. Clones were read by immunoSEQ multiplex PCR, and TCRdb kept only the in-frame ones, dropping some. The sample contains about 140,000 clones, about 77% of which appear only once. The material sequenced was peripheral blood. The receptors originated from a woman between 45 and 65 years old with active or convalescent COVID-19.

The CDR3 sequence: CASRPTSGSETQYF. The CDR3 DNA is TGTGCCAGCCGCCCGACTAGCGGGAGCGAGACCCAGTACTTC. This chain joins TRBV7-2 and TRBJ2-5, with TRBD2 matching over 12 bases. The ends lost 8 bases at V and 5 bases at J; junction bases unmatched: 6. The CDR3 consists of 14 residues. The germline gives CDR1 SGHTA, CDR2 FQGNSA.

This chain uses TRBV11-2 with TRBJ1-5, with a possible D match to TRBD1 (5 bases). The V and J ends lost 3 bases and 3 bases respectively, with 9 bases between them. Germline CDR1 is SGHAT and CDR2 is FQNNGV. The CDR3 spans 14 residues. The CDR3 DNA reads as TGTGCCAGCAGCTTTTCAGGGTTCAATCAGCCCCAGCATTTT. This codes for CASSFSGFNQPQHF.

CDR3 protein: CSVEGTGGDEQFF. CDR3 sequence (DNA): TGCAGCGTTGAAGGGACAGGGGGCGATGAGCAGTTCTTC. The gene calls are TRBV29-1 and TRBJ2-1; 11 bases agree with TRBD1. J lost 8 bases, V lost 1 base, and 1 base had no gene match. The CDR3 covers 13 residues. The germline V gene has CDR1 SQVTM and CDR2 ANQGSEA.

V is TRBV19 and J is TRBJ1-2; 9 nucleotides align to TRBD1. The CDR3 totals 15 residues. With 3 bases clipped from V and 2 bases from J, the junction kept 4 bases outside the gene matches. CDR1 LNHDA and CDR2 SQIVND come from the germline V gene (reference sequence). CDR3 sequence: CASSILGTGNYGYTF. As DNA, the CDR3 is TGTGCCAGTAGTATCTTAGGGACAGGGAACTATGGCTACACCTTC.

The genes are TRBV27 and TRBJ1-2, with 7 bases that match TRBD1. Germline assignment: CDR1 MNHEY and CDR2 SMNVEV (reference sequence). With 3 bases clipped from V and 7 bases from J, the junction kept 8 bases outside the gene matches. CDR3 length equals 14 residues. CDR3 sequence reads: CASSFSPGGGGYTF. In nucleotides, the CDR3 is TGTGCCAGCAGTTTCAGTCCAGGGGGTGGTGGCTACACCTTC.

This sequence joins TRBV7-6 and TRBJ1-6; perhaps TRBD1 as D (6 bases). The CDR3 loop spans 14 amino acids. In germline, CDR1 is SGHVS, CDR2 FNYEAQ. Trimming took off 5 bases at V and 9 bases at J, with 14 bases between the two ends. CDR3 protein: CASSSDRSLSPLHF. The CDR3 nucleotides are TGTGCCAGCAGCAGCGACAGGTCCCTTTCACCCCTCCACTTT.

Only one count was recorded for this clone. The chain combines TRBV30 with TRBJ1-4; the D is unclear. Trimming left V 0 bases short and J 4 bases short, with 3 bases between. This CDR3 is 12 amino acids long. The germline V gene encodes CDR1 GTSNPN and CDR2 SVGIG (reference sequence). In nucleotides, the CDR3 is TGTGCCTGGAGTGTCCATAATGAAAAACTGTTTTTT. This sequence encodes CAWSVHNEKLFF.

The gene calls are TRBV4-2 and TRBJ1-1, with 8 bases lining up with TRBD1. The CDR3 has 15 amino acids. The junction had 4 bases not matched to a gene; V was cut back by 3 bases and J by 1 base. CDR1 is LGHNA and CDR2 is YNFKEQ in the germline V gene. The CDR3 loop is CASSHAGTGNTEAFF. Written as DNA, the CDR3 is TGTGCCAGCAGCCATGCCGGGACAGGGAACACTGAAGCTTTCTTT.

The chain links TRBV18 to TRBJ2-7; 10 positions agree with TRBD2. V shed 3 bases, J shed 7 bases, and the junction held 9 bases outside the gene matches. The CDR3 spans 15 residues. From germline, CDR1 is KGHSH and CDR2 LQKENI. Here the CDR3 DNA reads TGTGCCAGCTCACCCGGACTAGCGGTGTCGGGGGAGCAGTACTTC. This gives the protein CASSPGLAVSGEQYF.

This clone was seen only once. The chain couples TRBV6-2 or TRBV6-3 to TRBJ2-7, with 7 bases that match TRBD2. Germline assignment: CDR1 MNHEY and CDR2 SVGEGT. The CDR3 has 13 residues. The V segment lost 3 bases and the J segment 6 bases; nucleotides outside the gene matches: 5. CDR3 DNA: TGTGCCAGCAGTTATTTTGGGGGGGGCGAGCAGTACTTC. Its protein product is CASSYFGGGEQYF.

This sequence joins TRBV19 and TRBJ1-5, with unresolved D. The germline CDR1 and CDR2 sequences are LNHDA and SQIVND (reference sequence). With 3 bases removed from V and 0 bases from J, the gap between germline ends came to 6 bases. The CDR3 runs 14 residues. CDR3 nucleotides: TGTGCCAGTAGTATGGCAGGTAGCAATCAGCCCCAGCATTTT. Translating gives CASSMAGSNQPQHF.

This clone was picked up a small number of times. The rearrangement joins TRBV25-1 to TRBJ2-1; 11 nucleotides align to TRBD2. Germline values: CDR1 MGHDK, CDR2 SYGVNS. The CDR3 is 18 residues long. With 2 bases clipped from V and 6 bases from J, the junction kept 12 bases outside the gene matches. The CDR3 DNA is TGTGCCAGCAGTGAACCTCTAGCGGGAGGAGGGGGTACCAATGAGCAGTTCTTC. Translation gives CASSEPLAGGGGTNEQFF.

The chain is built from TRBV12-3 or TRBV12-4 and TRBJ1-5; D gene ambiguous. V dropped 3 bases and J dropped 11 bases, with 11 bases sitting between them. This CDR3 region has 12 residues. The CDR3 DNA sequence: TGTGCCAGCAGTTTCTGGGTACAGACCCAGCATTTT. Its protein product is CASSFWVQTQHF.

The chain couples TRBV7-3 to TRBJ1-5, with a possible D match to TRBD1 (6 bases). With 5 bases removed from V and 4 bases from J, the gap between germline ends came to 9 bases. Looked up from germline, CDR1 is SGHTA and CDR2 is FQGTGA. CDR3 length: 13 amino acids. The CDR3 loop is CASSVGHNQPQHF. CDR3 nucleotides: TGTGCCAGCAGCGTGGGACATAATCAGCCCCAGCATTTT.

This clone was seen only a few times. The gene calls are TRBV7-9 and TRBJ2-3; 8 positions agree with TRBD2. The V and J ends lost 4 bases and 1 base, in that order; junction bases with no gene match: 4. The CDR3 has 15 residues. Germline V gene data show CDR1 as SEHNR and CDR2 as FQNEAQ (reference sequence). The CDR3: CASSSGGARTDTQYF. CDR3 DNA sequence: TGTGCCAGCAGCTCGGGGGGGGCCCGCACAGATACGCAGTATTTT.

This clone was seen at least ten times. The V gene is TRBV10-1, the J gene TRBJ2-1, with a possible D match to TRBD1 (5 bases). The CDR3 is 17 amino acids. Germline lookup yields CDR1 WNHNN and CDR2 SYGVQD (reference sequence). With 2 bases removed from V and 5 bases from J, the gap between germline ends came to 19 bases. CDR3 protein: CASSEGADSCLDNEQFF. The CDR3 DNA reads as TGCGCCAGCAGTGAGGGGGCAGATTCCTGCCTCGACAATGAGCAGTTCTTC.

This clone was recorded at least ten times. This chain connects TRBV5-4 to TRBJ2-2; D might be TRBD1 (6 bases). Germline V CDR1 and CDR2: SGHNT, YYREEE (reference sequence). V was clipped by 6 bases and J by 3 bases, with 9 bases between them. The CDR3 contains 13 residues. The CDR3 region is CASIPGDTGELFF. As DNA, the CDR3 is TGTGCCAGCATACCAGGGGACACCGGGGAGCTGTTTTTT.